The 15 T cell receptor beta chains given below trace back to one sample, sequenced in a study of blood T cell repertoires in COVID-19. TCRdb's copy holds only in-frame clones and misses some; the assay was immunoSEQ multiplex PCR. The sample contains 130,000 to 150,000 clones, roughly 86% of which appear only once. Input material: peripheral blood. These receptors all stem from a human donor with acute or convalescent COVID-19. The donor label of this sample is uncertain.

This rearrangement joins TRBV10-1 to TRBJ1-1, with D possibly being TRBD1 (5 bases). With 6 bases removed from V and 1 base from J, the gap between germline ends came to 12 bases. CDR1 and CDR2 from the germline V gene are WNHNN and SYGVQD (reference sequence). CDR3 size: 14 residues. The CDR3 region is CASSLFRENTEAFF. The CDR3, as DNA: TGCGCCAGCAGCTTATTCAGGGAGAACACTGAAGCTTTCTTT.

This clone appeared a few times. The V call is TRBV19, the J call TRBJ1-3, with a possible D match to TRBD1 (5 bases). CDR1 and CDR2 (germline): LNHDA, SQIVND (reference sequence). Trimming pared 10 bases from V and 2 bases from J, leaving 15 bases between. The CDR3 length is 14 residues. The CDR3 is CATRGGNPGNTIYF. CDR3 coding DNA: TGTGCCACGCGGGGGGGAAATCCTGGAAACACCATATATTTT.

This chain uses TRBV6-1 with TRBJ1-1, with a possible D match to TRBD1 (6 bases). The ends were cut back, 2 bases at V and 4 bases at J, with 17 bases in the middle. This CDR3 region has 16 residues. Germline CDR1 reads MNHNS; CDR2 reads SASEGT. CDR3 bases: TGTGCCAGCAGTGAAATAAGGGGGGGCGCGGGCACTGAAGCTTTCTTT. It yields the protein CASSEIRGGAGTEAFF.

The J gene is TRBJ1-2, the V gene TRBV3-1 (or the pseudogene TRBV3-2), with 7 bases matching TRBD1. CDR3 length equals 14 residues. Germline V gene data show CDR1 as LGHDT and CDR2 as YNNKEL (reference sequence). Unmatched junction bases numbered 10, after V lost 6 bases and J lost 6 bases. The CDR3: CASSLNDREHGYTF. The CDR3 DNA is TGTGCCAGCAGTCTTAACGACAGGGAACATGGCTACACCTTC.

V usage is TRBV7-9 and J usage is TRBJ1-6; TRBD1 aligns across 8 bases. CDR1 and CDR2 from the germline V gene are SEHNR and FQNEAQ (reference sequence). The ends lost 4 bases at V and 8 bases at J; junction bases unmatched: 4. This CDR3 is 14 amino acids long. CDR3 residues: CASSSTGAYSPLHF. Written as DNA, the CDR3 is TGTGCCAGCAGCTCGACAGGGGCGTATTCACCCCTCCACTTT.

The chain employs TRBV30 and TRBJ1-3; D unclear. The V gene's germline CDR1 is GTSNPN and CDR2 SVGIG (reference sequence). V lost 2 bases to trimming and J lost 0 bases, with 14 bases between them. The CDR3 extends over 16 amino acids. CDR3 DNA: TGTGCCTGGAGTCGGCGCGGCCTCAACTCTGGAAACACCATATATTTT. Protein: CAWSRRGLNSGNTIYF.

The chain uses TRBV5-1 and TRBJ1-2, with 7 bases identical to TRBD1. The J segment lost 8 bases and the V segment lost 0 bases, leaving 7 bases of the junction unmatched. CDR1 and CDR2 from the germline V gene are SGHRS and YFSETQ. CDR3 length: 14 residues. CDR3 amino acids: CASSLADRVRGYTF. CDR3 DNA sequence: TGCGCCAGCAGCTTGGCCGACAGGGTAAGAGGCTACACCTTC.

V usage is TRBV7-9 and J usage is TRBJ1-4; D perhaps matches TRBD1 (6 bases). Germline V lookup: CDR1 SEHNR, CDR2 FQNEAQ (reference sequence). The V end was cut by 1 base, the J end by 6 bases, with 12 bases between. The CDR3 contains 15 residues. CDR3 bases: TGTGCCAGCAGCTTAGGGGGCGCAGGGGATGAAAAACTGTTTTTT. As protein: CASSLGGAGDEKLFF.

V usage is TRBV9 and J usage is TRBJ2-5; 11 bases agree with TRBD2. CDR3 length: 17 amino acids. The germline V gene has CDR1 SGDLS and CDR2 YYNGEE. J lost 2 bases, V lost 7 bases, and 13 bases had no gene match. The CDR3 loop reads CASSGGSGGARQETQYF. CDR3 DNA: TGTGCCAGCTCGGGCGGTAGCGGGGGGGCGAGGCAAGAGACCCAGTACTTC.

The chain couples TRBV10-3 to TRBJ1-2; TRBD1 matches at 7 bases. Germline-derived CDR1 and CDR2 are ENHRY and SYGVKD. This CDR3 has 15 residues. With 2 bases clipped from V and 7 bases from J, the junction kept 10 bases outside the gene matches. The CDR3 DNA reads as TGTGCCATCAGTGAGCCCGGGACAGAACGTGGTGGCTACACCTTC. Residues: CAISEPGTERGGYTF.

This clone was seen a single time. This CDR3 reads CASSQEAVRGYTF. CDR3 in DNA: TGTGCCAGCAGCCAAGAGGCAGTGAGAGGCTACACCTTC. The rearrangement links TRBV9 to TRBJ1-2; no definite D call. Trimming removed 4 bases at V and 8 bases at J, with 15 bases between. Germline assignment: CDR1 SGDLS and CDR2 YYNGEE. CDR3 length equals 13 residues.

The chain combines TRBV6-5 with TRBJ2-1, with 9 bases fitting TRBD2. Germline CDR1 is MNHEY and CDR2 is SVGAGI. V shed 6 bases and J 2 bases; nucleotides not matched to a gene: 5. There are 15 residues in the CDR3. The CDR3 reads CASRDAGGPYNEQFF. The CDR3 bases are TGTGCCAGCAGGGACGCGGGGGGGCCCTACAATGAGCAGTTCTTC.

This rearrangement joins TRBV18 to TRBJ2-5; weak D call: TRBD2 (5 bases). Germline CDR1 KGHSH, CDR2 LQKENI. The CDR3 is 15 amino acids. The V gene lost 6 bases and the J gene lost 2 bases, with 16 bases spanning the gap. The DNA of the CDR3 is TGTGCCAGCTCGTTAATAGTCCAGCGGCAAGAGACCCAGTACTTC. It encodes CASSLIVQRQETQYF.

V and J are TRBV2 and TRBJ1-1; D is possibly TRBD1 (5 bases). Trimming left V 6 bases short and J 5 bases short, with 16 bases between. The germline V gene encodes CDR1 SNHLY and CDR2 FYNNEI. The CDR3 runs to 14 residues. CDR3 in amino acids: CASSGIGAGTEAFF. CDR3 nucleotide sequence: TGTGCCAGCAGCGGAATCGGGGCGGGGACTGAAGCTTTCTTT.

The chain is built from TRBV19 and TRBJ2-2, with TRBD1 as a possible D gene (7 bases). CDR1 and CDR2 (germline): LNHDA, SQIVND (reference sequence). CDR3 length: 16 amino acids. Trimming stripped 2 bases from V and 5 bases from J, with 15 bases between. The CDR3 here is CASSIRKQGGTGELFF. CDR3 coding DNA: TGTGCCAGTAGTATAAGGAAGCAGGGGGGAACCGGGGAGCTGTTTTTT.